These T cell receptor beta chains were read from a single sample in a study of shared clonotypes between healthy human individuals. Assay used: immunoSEQ multiplex PCR; TCRdb lists only in-frame clones, some missing. The table includes millions of clones, around 96% detected once. Sequenced sample: naive CD8+ T cells sorted from blood. The source of these receptors is a man aged 18 to 30 in good health. CDR3s include the opening cysteine and the closing phenylalanine or tryptophan. The D gene is left open where the match is weak. Size tells how often a clone was seen (once, few, many) or the class of an expanded clone, and some rows leave it out.

length	V	size	J	D	DNA	CDR3
12	TRBV7-9	NA	TRBJ1-1	NA	TGTGCCAGCAGCTTAGGGAGGACTGAAGCTTTCTTT	CASSLGRTEAFF
18	TRBV9	NA	TRBJ2-1	NA	TGTGCCAGCAGCGTATCTAACTCTCAGGGGGGTTCCTACAATGAGCAGTTCTTC	CASSVSNSQGGSYNEQFF
12	TRBV6-5	NA	TRBJ2-2	NA	TGTGCCAGCACCTCTAATACCGGGGAGCTGTTTTTT	CASTSNTGELFF
15	TRBV30	NA	TRBJ2-5	TRBD2	TGTGCCTGGGATTCGGGACTAATCCTACAAGAGACCCAGTACTTC	CAWDSGLILQETQYF
13	TRBV7-9	NA	TRBJ2-5	NA	TGTGCCAGCAGCTTCAGGGACCAAGAGACCCAGTACTTC	CASSFRDQETQYF
16	TRBV4-1	NA	TRBJ2-2	TRBD1	TGCGCCAGCAGCCCTATAGGACAGGGTTCGACCGGGGAGCTGTTTTTT	CASSPIGQGSTGELFF
16	TRBV5-6	NA	TRBJ2-3	TRBD2	TGTGCCAGCAGCATTAGACTAGCGGTGACGACAGATACGCAGTATTTT	CASSIRLAVTTDTQYF
10	TRBV9	NA	TRBJ1-4	NA	TGTGCCAGCAGCGGTGAAAAACTGTTTTTT	CASSGEKLFF
15	TRBV27	NA	TRBJ2-1	NA	TGTGCCAGCACGGCACTCCCAAGTAACTACAATGAGCAGTTCTTC	CASTALPSNYNEQFF
20	TRBV30	NA	TRBJ1-4	TRBD1	TGTGCCTGGAGTGTACTTAGGGACAGGGAAGGGTTGCAAGCTAATGAAAAACTGTTTTTT	CAWSVLRDREGLQANEKLFF
11	TRBV10-2	NA	TRBJ2-5	NA	TGCGCCAGCAGTGAGGCGGAGACCCAGTACTTC	CASSEAETQYF
15	TRBV4-1	NA	TRBJ2-7	NA	TGCGCCAGCAGCCAAGAAGGGGGACCCCTCTACGAGCAGTACTTC	CASSQEGGPLYEQYF
12	TRBV5-8	once	TRBJ2-3	NA	TGTGCCAGCAGCGTAGCGGAAGATACGCAGTATTTT	CASSVAEDTQYF
17	TRBV4-1	NA	TRBJ1-1	NA	TGCGCCAGCAGCCAAGATCGTATAGGACAGATGAACACTGAAGCTTTCTTT	CASSQDRIGQMNTEAFF
15	TRBV4-1	NA	TRBJ2-1	NA	TGCGCCAGCAGCCAGAGGGATCCTATTAACAATGAGCAGTTCTTC	CASSQRDPINNEQFF
11	TRBV30	NA	TRBJ2-3	NA	TGTGCCTGGAAGAGCACAGATACGCAGTATTTT	CAWKSTDTQYF
13	TRBV19	NA	TRBJ1-1	NA	TGTGCCAGTAGCCAGGGGTTCGCCACTGAAGCTTTCTTT	CASSQGFATEAFF
14	TRBV25-1	NA	TRBJ2-4	NA	TGTGCCAGCAGTGAATATAGGGGCAGGACGATTCAGTACTTC	CASSEYRGRTIQYF
12	TRBV19	once	TRBJ1-1	TRBD1	TGTGCCAGCGGGACAGCGAACACTGAAGCTTTCTTT	CASGTANTEAFF
14	TRBV11-2	once	TRBJ1-5	NA	TGTGCCAGCAGCTTAGACGGCGGAGATCAGCCCCAGCATTTT	CASSLDGGDQPQHF
14	TRBV9	NA	TRBJ2-5	NA	TGTGCCAGCAGCGTAGGGCAGGGCCAAGAGACCCAGTACTTC	CASSVGQGQETQYF
15	TRBV4-3	NA	TRBJ2-1	TRBD2	TGCGCCAGCAGCCAAGTCTTAGGCGGGAGGAATGAGCAGTTCTTC	CASSQVLGGRNEQFF
15	TRBV5-3	NA	TRBJ1-5	TRBD1	TGTGCCAGAAGTACGGACAGGGGCAGCAATCAGCCCCAGCATTTT	CARSTDRGSNQPQHF
16	TRBV2	NA	TRBJ2-7	TRBD2	TGTGCCAGCAGTGGAGGGACTAGCGGAAATTCCTACGAGCAGTACTTC	CASSGGTSGNSYEQYF